This T cell receptor beta chain emerged from a study of identical twins. This clonotype was counted at least ten times. TCRdb recomputed calls from the 5' RACE reads with MiXCR, one row per CDR3 protein. Here the sample spans some 230,000 distinct CDR3 sequences, around 6.5% being singletons. The CDR3 contains 14 residues. V trimming: 6 bases; J trimming: 9 bases; junction bases outside the gene matches: 8. These data are also associated with another study on T cells expressing NK-cell markers.

The origin of this receptor is a woman between 18 and 30 years old in good health. This rearrangement joins TRBV12-3 or TRBV12-4 to TRBJ1-4; 9 bases line up with TRBD1. Sequencing was done on a sample of CD8+ T cells sorted from blood. The CDR3 region has the DNA TGTGCCAGCAGACCTCCGGGACAGGGACAAAAACTGTTTTTT. Protein product: CASRPPGQGQKLFF.